The next 16 T cell receptor beta chains were all read from a single sample in a study of shared clonotypes between healthy human individuals. Measured with immunoSEQ multiplex PCR; TCRdb has only the in-frame clones, and not every one. The sample yields roughly 2.1 million clones, 85% to 95% seen once. As defined, naive CD8 cells were CD45RO-negative and positively selected for CCR7, with terminally differentiated effector memory CD45RA+ cells excluded. Input material: naive CD8+ T cells from PBMCs. These receptors came from a young man in good health. Some clones in this sample may be carry-over from other donors' samples.

The chain recombines TRBV4-1 with TRBJ2-7; 9 bases agree with TRBD1. This CDR3 region has 15 residues. V lost 4 bases to trimming and J lost 0 bases; unmatched junction nucleotides: 4. The germline V gene encodes CDR1 MGHRA and CDR2 YSYEKL. The CDR3 DNA follows: TGCGCCAGCAGCCCGCAGACAGGGGGCTCCTACGAGCAGTACTTC. It is translated as CASSPQTGGSYEQYF.

The chain employs TRBV5-5 and TRBJ1-2; TRBD1 matches at 7 bases. CDR1 is SGHKS and CDR2 is YYEKEE in the germline V gene (reference sequence). Losses at the gene ends were 3 bases for V and 1 base for J; bases not matched to a gene: 9. The CDR3 loop spans 16 amino acids. The CDR3 is CASSYRGIGVNYGYTF. DNA of the CDR3: TGTGCCAGCAGCTACAGGGGAATTGGTGTTAACTATGGCTACACCTTC.

The chain joins TRBV19 to TRBJ1-5, with D hard to call. The germline CDR1 and CDR2 sequences are LNHDA and SQIVND (reference sequence). The CDR3 extends over 15 amino acids. Deletions cut 1 base from V and 4 bases from J, with 11 bases between. DNA of the CDR3: TGTGCCAGTAGTATAGGGTTGGCAGTTAATCAGCCCCAGCATTTT. Translating it yields CASSIGLAVNQPQHF.

This rearrangement joins TRBV13 to TRBJ1-1, with D unresolved. Trimming removed 7 bases from V and 3 bases from J, with 15 bases in between. Germline V CDR1 and CDR2: PRHDT, FYEKMQ (reference sequence). This CDR3 comprises 14 residues. As DNA, the CDR3 is TGTGCCAGCACCGAGATTACAGCCTACACTGAAGCTTTCTTT. This translates into CASTEITAYTEAFF.

The genes are TRBV28 and TRBJ1-5, with a tentative D call TRBD1 (6 bases). The CDR3 sequence is 14 residues long. Germline lookup yields CDR1 MDHEN and CDR2 SYDVKM. V lost 3 bases to trimming and J lost 5 bases, with 11 bases between them. The CDR3 region is CASSLVGGDQPQHF. The CDR3 DNA reads as TGTGCCAGCAGTTTGGTTGGGGGCGATCAGCCCCAGCATTTT. Using reference TRBV28 and TRBJ1-5 for the parts outside the CDR3, the full variable domain is DVKVTQSSRYLVKRTGEKVFLECVQDMDHENMFWYRQDPGLGLRLIYFSYDVKMKEKGDIPEGYSVSREKKERFSLILESASTNQTSMYLCASSLVGGDQPQHFGDGTRLSIL.

The chain is built from TRBV13 and TRBJ2-1; D gene unclear. The CDR3 consists of 13 residues. Germline CDR1 PRHDT, CDR2 FYEKMQ (reference sequence). V was trimmed by 7 bases and J by 2 bases, leaving 9 bases between them. DNA of the CDR3: TGTGCCAGCACCCCGGTACCCTACAATGAGCAGTTCTTC. Its protein product is CASTPVPYNEQFF.

V and J are TRBV11-2 and TRBJ2-2; TRBD1 matches 8 bases. V lost 4 bases, J lost 5 bases, and 6 bases stayed unmatched. Germline CDR1 and CDR2: SGHAT and FQNNGV. This CDR3 has 15 residues. The CDR3 DNA reads as TGTGCCAGCAGCTCAAGGACAGGGAAGACCGGGGAGCTGTTTTTT. This codes for CASSSRTGKTGELFF.

The J gene is TRBJ1-5, the V gene TRBV7-9, with no clear D. Trimming took off 6 bases at V and 3 bases at J, with 12 bases between the two ends. The V gene's germline CDR1 is SEHNR and CDR2 FQNEAQ (reference sequence). The CDR3 length is 14 residues. This chain's CDR3 is CASSSSMYNQPQHF. CDR3 sequence (DNA): TGTGCCAGCAGTTCAAGTATGTACAATCAGCCCCAGCATTTT.

This sequence joins TRBV5-6 and TRBJ1-3; D remains unclear. Trimming stripped 0 bases from V and 7 bases from J, with 11 bases between. CDR1 SGHDT and CDR2 YYEEEE come from the germline V gene. CDR3 size: 14 residues. DNA for the CDR3: TGTGCCAGCAGCTTGGGCCACGCGGGGAACACCATATATTTT. This codes for CASSLGHAGNTIYF.

The table lists this clone with a count of one. This chain connects TRBV7-8 to TRBJ2-2; the D gene is possibly TRBD1 (5 bases). Trimming removed 4 bases from V and 4 bases from J, with 19 bases in between. CDR1 SGHVS and CDR2 FQNEAQ come from the germline V gene. CDR3 length equals 17 residues. This CDR3 is CASSSPSWGRGTGELFF. The CDR3 bases are TGTGCCAGCAGCTCCCCCTCCTGGGGCCGTGGCACCGGGGAGCTGTTTTTT.

The V call is TRBV6-1, the J call TRBJ1-2; 7 nucleotides agree with TRBD1. Germline assignment: CDR1 MNHNS and CDR2 SASEGT. This CDR3 region has 14 residues. V lost 6 bases to trimming and J lost 4 bases; unmatched junction nucleotides: 8. As DNA, the CDR3 is TGTGCCAGCAGCGAATCCGGGGACAGCTATGGCTACACCTTC. This gives the protein CASSESGDSYGYTF.

The V call is TRBV19, the J call TRBJ1-2; tentative D call: TRBD1 (5 bases). There are 13 residues in the CDR3. Germline V gives CDR1 LNHDA, CDR2 SQIVND (reference sequence). Trimming stripped 6 bases from V and 6 bases from J, with 14 bases between. DNA for the CDR3: TGTGCCAGTAGCGGGCAGGGAAATCATGGCTACACCTTC. Translated: CASSGQGNHGYTF.

The gene calls are TRBV6-1 and TRBJ2-1; a possible D gene is TRBD2 (5 bases). V lost 2 bases, J lost 1 base, and 18 bases lay in between. The length of the CDR3 is 18 residues. From germline, CDR1 is MNHNS and CDR2 SASEGT. The chain's CDR3 is CASSENLLVGVSYNEQFF. CDR3 nucleotides: TGTGCCAGCAGTGAAAACCTCCTGGTGGGAGTGTCCTACAATGAGCAGTTCTTC.

The J gene is TRBJ2-3, the V gene TRBV6-1; D remains unclear. V gave up 6 bases and J gave up 3 bases, with 10 bases separating them. The CDR3 totals 13 residues. Looked up from germline, CDR1 is MNHNS and CDR2 is SASEGT. CDR3 sequence: CASRVGLTDTQYF. The DNA for the CDR3 is TGTGCCAGCAGGGTGGGATTGACAGATACGCAGTATTTT.

V gene TRBV28 combines with J gene TRBJ2-3, with no clear D. Germline assignment: CDR1 MDHEN and CDR2 SYDVKM. Deletions cut 5 bases from V and 2 bases from J, with 8 bases between. The length of the CDR3 is 13 residues. The CDR3 region is CASSIHHTDTQYF. In DNA form, the CDR3 reads TGTGCCAGCAGTATTCACCACACAGATACGCAGTATTTT.

The gene calls are TRBV28 and TRBJ2-5; D perhaps matches TRBD1 (7 bases). Germline CDR1 reads MDHEN; CDR2 reads SYDVKM. The CDR3 length is 16 residues. The ends were cut back, 2 bases at V and 5 bases at J, with 18 bases in the middle. This CDR3 is CASSLRWRRGEETQYF. CDR3 bases: TGTGCCAGCAGTTTAAGGTGGCGCAGGGGGGAGGAGACCCAGTACTTC.